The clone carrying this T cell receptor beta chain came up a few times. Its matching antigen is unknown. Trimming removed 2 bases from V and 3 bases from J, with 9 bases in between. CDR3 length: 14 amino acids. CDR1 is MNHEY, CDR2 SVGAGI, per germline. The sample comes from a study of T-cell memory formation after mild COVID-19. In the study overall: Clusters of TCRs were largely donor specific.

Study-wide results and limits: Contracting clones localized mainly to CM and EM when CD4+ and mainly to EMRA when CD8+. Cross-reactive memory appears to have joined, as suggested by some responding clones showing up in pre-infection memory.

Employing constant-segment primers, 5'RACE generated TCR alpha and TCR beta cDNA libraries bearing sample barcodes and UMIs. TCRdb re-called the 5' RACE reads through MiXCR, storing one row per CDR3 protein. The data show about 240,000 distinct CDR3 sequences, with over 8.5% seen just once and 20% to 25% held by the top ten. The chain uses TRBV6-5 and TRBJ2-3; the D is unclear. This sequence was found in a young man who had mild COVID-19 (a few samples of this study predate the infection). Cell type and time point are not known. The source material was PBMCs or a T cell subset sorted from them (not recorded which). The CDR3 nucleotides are TGTGCCAGCAGTTACAGGGAACAAACAGATACGCAGTATTTT. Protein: CASSYREQTDTQYF.